This entry describes one T cell receptor (beta chain). Its binding antigen is unknown. No much larger clone is present one base from it, and per-base qualities are unavailable. This entry belongs to a study of OX40 agonist ivuxolimab in advanced cancers. Notes on the research overall: Ivuxolimab, which targeted the costimulatory receptor OX40 (CD134), was an agonistic, fully human IgG2 monoclonal antibody. Intravenous ivuxolimab was administered to patients every 2 weeks at six dose levels: 0.01, 0.1, 0.3, 1.5, 3 and 10 mg/kg. Of the roughly 51 dose-escalation patients, hepatocellular carcinoma was present in about 20, melanoma in roughly 15, renal cell carcinoma in 9 and head and neck cancer in 9. In the dose-escalation cohort, 82.7% of patients were male, and the mean age was approximately 60 years, with a range of roughly 20 to 85. Patients were allowed to have had prior anti-PD-1, anti-PD-L1 or anti-CTLA-4 therapy, and around 40% of the dose-escalation patients had previously received checkpoint inhibitors. Three dose-escalation patients achieved partial responses, one with hepatocellular carcinoma and two with cutaneous melanoma. Peripheral TCRbeta sequencing aimed to test whether ivuxolimab altered TCR sequence diversity and caused clonal T-cell expansion. The monotherapy dose-escalation portion (N ≈ 50 patients) of the phase I ivuxolimab trial is reported in the paper.

Results the study describes overall, beyond this receptor: In the 0.1-3.0 mg/kg groups, partial responders were among the patients with the lowest normalized peripheral clonal expansion, particularly in CD8+ T cells. At doses of 0.1 to 3.0 mg/kg, clonal expansion of both CD4+ and CD8+ T cells in blood was seen between baseline and week 6. The antigen specificity of the clonally expanded peripheral T cells was not determined. After ivuxolimab, more expanded clones were found on average in CD8+ T cells than in CD4+ T cells. Low levels of normalized T-cell clonal expansion were also seen in some nonresponding patients.

For sequencing of the TCRbeta CDR3 region, genomic DNA was extracted from the sorted cells. The immunoSEQ Assay was used to sequence the TCRbeta CDR3 regions. TCRdb re-hosts the immuneACCESS table, in-frame sequences only. Its copies lack some clones; in the studies checked, an unresolved V gene accounts for under half of them, and the cause for the rest is not known. In all, the sample holds 55,000 to 90,000 clones, and roughly 88% of those were seen once. Of the sample, around 2% is held by the ten largest clones. The trial excluded patients who had a history of autoimmune disease or were on systemic immunosuppression. Peripheral blood for TCR sequencing was collected from all dose cohorts at baseline, on cycle 4 day 1, and on cycle 7 day 1. The samples were taken from a phase I, first-in-human, multicenter, open-label dose-escalation trial of ivuxolimab. Adults with locally advanced or metastatic melanoma, renal cell carcinoma, hepatocellular carcinoma or head and neck squamous cell carcinoma were enrolled in the trial. Before TCR sequencing, CD4+ and CD8+ T cells were separately sorted from peripheral blood.

From its cysteine to its phenylalanine, the CDR3 spans 16 amino acids. Only the CDR3 DNA is retained, 48 bases long and in frame from the first base. Based on the germline V gene (reference sequence), the CDR1 and CDR2 sequences are MNHNY and SVGAGI. V has 5 bases trimmed and J has 3 bases trimmed; junction bases matching no gene number 13. This clonotype was sampled from an adult with an advanced solid tumor such as melanoma, head and neck, liver or kidney cancer. This sequence uses TRBV6-6 and TRBJ2-7, with 7 bases matching TRBD1. Sequenced here: CD4+ or CD8+ T cells sorted from blood, sampled in a trial of the OX40 agonist ivuxolimab. The CDR3 has the sequence CASSPTPGQRLYEQYF. Here is the DNA: TGTGCCAGCAGTCCAACGCCGGGACAGCGCCTCTACGAGCAGTACTTC.